The TCR beta chain under discussion was sequenced for a study of blood T cell repertoires in COVID-19. Patients from Seattle were sampled longitudinally, starting during active infection. This CDR3 region has 16 residues. Trimming removed 0 bases from V and 9 bases from J; junction bases left unmatched: 13. In germline, CDR1 is SEHNR, CDR2 FQNEAQ (reference sequence). Under the authors' procedure: From reference gene primer amplification, estimates of nucleated cell counts were derived. Assay: immunoSEQ multiplex PCR; the TCRdb copy retains only in-frame clones and omits some. V and J calls plus clone size are reproduced from that table; the DNA served to infer D and trimming. The repertoire has around 260,000 clones, around 87% of them found once; the top ten carry approximately 5.1%.

This TCR was sampled from a woman aged 55 to 70 with COVID-19, enrolled during active disease. Sequenced sample: peripheral blood. This chain connects TRBV7-9 to TRBJ1-2, with 7 bases that match TRBD1. The CDR3 bases are TGTGCCAGCAGCTTAGCGGGGGGACAGTTTTCGTTTAGCTACACCTTC. Its protein product is CASSLAGGQFSFSYTF. Combining the CDR3 with reference TRBV7-9 and TRBJ1-2 gives the whole variable domain DTGVSQNPRHKITKRGQNVTFRCDPISEHNRLYWYRQTLGQGPEFLTYFQNEAQLEKSRLLSDRFSAERPKGSFSTLEIQRTEQGDSAMYLCASSLAGGQFSFSYTFGSGTRLTVV.